Following are 32 T cell receptor beta chains from one sample sequenced in a study of vaccination and CD4 T cells after COVID-19. Cultured CD4+ T cell DNA was sequenced using the Oncomine TCR Beta short-read assay. TCRdb fed the PCR reads into MiXCR, producing one record per CDR3 protein. The profile shows about 17,000 distinct CDR3 sequences, roughly half of them singletons. Antigens for these TCRs are unknown. The treatment here: roughly 10-day PBMC culture with coronavirus spike peptide pools or control peptides (ViraFEST assay). The sequenced material came from CD4+ T cells from blood, cultured in vitro. The receptors here all came from a human donor who had recovered from COVID-19.

This chain uses TRBV6-1 with TRBJ1-2; TRBD1 is a possible D gene (6 bases). The CDR3 covers 11 residues. In germline, CDR1 is MNHNS, CDR2 SASEGT. With 8 bases removed from V and 5 bases from J, the gap between germline ends came to 9 bases. CDR3 DNA sequence: TGTGCCAGCCGACAGGATTATGGCTACACCTTC. Its protein product is CASRQDYGYTF.

The chain uses TRBV6-1 and TRBJ1-5; TRBD1 is a possible D gene (5 bases). The CDR3 contains 14 residues. V lost 5 bases, J lost 3 bases, and 11 bases lay in between. Germline V gene sequence: CDR1 MNHNS, CDR2 SASEGT. The CDR3, as DNA: TGTGCCAGCAGTCCCGAGGGGCCCAATCAGCCCCAGCATTTT. Translating gives CASSPEGPNQPQHF.

The chain joins TRBV9 to TRBJ2-5; 7 bases line up with TRBD1. The length of the CDR3 is 14 residues. The junction had 2 bases not matched to a gene; V was cut back by 2 bases and J by 1 base. Germline CDR1 is SGDLS and CDR2 is YYNGEE. The CDR3 region is CASSVGQPQETQYF. The CDR3 DNA is TGTGCCAGCAGCGTGGGACAGCCCCAAGAGACCCAGTACTTC.

A few counts support this clonotype. The chain uses TRBV6-1 and TRBJ1-2; TRBD1 matches 7 bases. V lost 6 bases and J lost 4; bases outside the gene matches: 8. From germline, CDR1 is MNHNS and CDR2 SASEGT. This CDR3 has 14 residues. CDR3 in DNA: TGTGCCAGCAGCGGACCGACAGGGCCCTATGGCTACACCTTC. Translated, it gives CASSGPTGPYGYTF.

V is TRBV18 and J is TRBJ2-1; D is unclear. This CDR3 has 13 residues. Trimming removed 8 bases from V and 2 bases from J, with 10 bases in between. Per germline, CDR1 KGHSH and CDR2 LQKENI. The CDR3 protein is CASTASAYNEQFF. The CDR3 nucleotides are TGTGCCAGCACAGCTTCGGCCTACAATGAGCAGTTCTTC. Based on the CDR3 plus reference TRBV18 and TRBJ2-1, the full variable domain is NAGVMQNPRHLVRRRGQEARLRCSPMKGHSHVYWYRQLPEEGLKFMVYLQKENIIDESGMPKERFSAEFPKEGPSILRIQQVVRGDSAAYFCASTASAYNEQFFGPGTRLTVL.

This chain joins TRBV20-1 and TRBJ2-7; 8 bases line up with TRBD1. The length of the CDR3 is 13 residues. V gave up 1 base and J gave up 5 bases; unmatched junction bases: 4. Per the germline V gene, CDR1 is DFQATT and CDR2 is SNEGSKA (reference sequence). The CDR3 loop is CSARASQGDEQYF. The CDR3 DNA reads TGCAGTGCTAGAGCCTCACAGGGGGACGAGCAGTACTTC.

This clonotype came up a few times. V usage is TRBV7-2 and J usage is TRBJ2-5; the match to TRBD2 covers 13 bases. Germline V CDR1 and CDR2: SGHTA, FQGNSA. This CDR3 comprises 16 residues. V shed 5 bases, J shed 4 bases, and the junction held 7 bases outside the gene matches. The CDR3 loop reads CASSPGLAGVLETQYF. CDR3 nucleotides: TGTGCCAGCAGCCCTGGACTAGCGGGAGTCTTAGAGACCCAGTACTTC.

The chain couples TRBV20-1 to TRBJ2-7, with 7 bases fitting TRBD2. Trimming cost V 3 bases and J 3 bases; bases outside gene matches: 5. The CDR3 is made up of 13 amino acids. Germline V gene sequence: CDR1 DFQATT, CDR2 SNEGSKA (reference sequence). The CDR3 region has the DNA TGCAGTGCTAGGCGGGAGTTTGACTACGAGCAGTACTTC. Encoded protein: CSARREFDYEQYF.

CDR3 nucleotide sequence: TGTGCCAGCAGCTTGGGACTTGCGAAAGAGACCCAGTACTTC. Protein: CASSLGLAKETQYF. This chain joins TRBV5-4 and TRBJ2-5; D is unresolved. The V gene's germline CDR1 is SGHNT and CDR2 YYREEE (reference sequence). V was shortened by 0 bases and J by 3 bases, with 9 bases between the two germline ends. The CDR3 loop spans 14 amino acids.

This clonotype was counted a few times. The chain joins TRBV6-5 to TRBJ1-3, with D unclear. The V end was cut by 2 bases, the J end by 0 bases, with 2 bases between. This CDR3 region has 13 residues. In germline, CDR1 is MNHEY, CDR2 SVGAGI. CDR3 residues: CASSYRSGNTIYF. CDR3 DNA: TGTGCCAGCAGTTACCGCTCTGGAAACACCATATATTTT.

This chain uses TRBV20-1 with TRBJ1-5; D is ambiguous. Germline CDR1 DFQATT, CDR2 SNEGSKA (reference sequence). With 0 bases removed from V and 7 bases from J, the gap between germline ends came to 16 bases. The CDR3 extends over 15 amino acids. CDR3 region: CSARDIGRPEQPQHF. In DNA form, the CDR3 reads TGCAGTGCTAGAGATATAGGGCGCCCGGAACAGCCCCAGCATTTT.

This clonotype has only a few counts. The chain recombines TRBV24-1 with TRBJ1-3; 8 bases map to TRBD1. The germline gives CDR1 KGHDR, CDR2 SFDVKD. J lost 4 bases, V lost 7 bases, and 5 bases had no gene match. The CDR3 length is 14 residues. The CDR3 spells CATSAGGAGNTIYF. The CDR3 DNA sequence: TGTGCCACCAGCGCAGGGGGCGCAGGAAACACCATATATTTT.

The chain is built from TRBV20-1 and TRBJ2-1, with D unresolved. The CDR3 has 12 amino acids. V was trimmed by 3 bases and J by 3 bases, leaving 6 bases between them. CDR1 DFQATT and CDR2 SNEGSKA come from the germline V gene (reference sequence). The CDR3 DNA reads as TGCAGTGCTAGTTTGCGCTACAATGAGCAGTTCTTC. Amino acid sequence: CSASLRYNEQFF.

The CDR3 is CASSTSWGSGEQFF. DNA of the CDR3: TGTGCCAGCAGTACCTCTTGGGGGAGCGGTGAGCAGTTCTTC. The J gene is TRBJ2-1, the V gene TRBV6-1, with D perhaps given as TRBD1 or TRBD2 (5 bases each). Germline CDR1 and CDR2: MNHNS and SASEGT. The V end lost 5 bases, the J end lost 9 bases, and 17 bases lay between the germline ends. CDR3 length equals 14 residues.

This clonotype was seen a handful of times. The chain has TRBV21-1 and TRBJ1-1; TRBD1 is the table's D call, not checked against the DNA. TRBV21-1 counts as a pseudogene. The CDR3 runs to 16 residues. CDR3 coding DNA: TGTGCCAGCAGCAAAGCGGAGGGGCTGATGAACACTGAAGCTTTCTTT. This codes for CASSKAEGLMNTEAFF.

Only a few counts were recorded for this clonotype. The V and J genes are TRBV2 and TRBJ2-5; 13 bases are a match to TRBD2. V trimming: 4 bases; J trimming: 2 bases; junction bases outside the gene matches: 4. CDR1 is SNHLY, CDR2 FYNNEI, per germline. This CDR3 is 16 amino acids long. CDR3 sequence (DNA): TGTGCCAGCAGTGTTTGGACTAGCGGGAGACAAGAGACCCAGTACTTC. Amino acids: CASSVWTSGRQETQYF.

J is TRBJ1-1 and V is TRBV7-9; no reliable D call. The CDR3 runs 14 residues. V lost 0 bases and J 7 bases, leaving 12 bases between the germline ends. The germline CDR1 and CDR2 sequences are SEHNR and FQNEAQ (reference sequence). The CDR3 loop reads CASSLAGLSHEAFF. The CDR3 bases are TGTGCCAGCAGCTTAGCCGGACTGAGCCATGAAGCTTTCTTT.

The J gene is TRBJ2-2, the V gene TRBV2, with D unclear. This CDR3 is 11 amino acids long. The V end lost 6 bases, the J end lost 12 bases, and 11 bases lay between the germline ends. Germline V gives CDR1 SNHLY, CDR2 FYNNEI. CDR3 residues: CASRKTEQLFF. The CDR3 nucleotides read TGTGCCAGCAGGAAAACGGAACAGCTGTTTTTT. Full variable domain (rest looked up from reference TRBV2 and TRBJ2-2): EPEVTQTPSHQVTQMGQEVILRCVPISNHLYFYWYRQILGQKVEFLVSFYNNEISEKSEIFDDQFSVERPDGSNFTLKIRSTKLEDSAMYFCASRKTEQLFFGEGSRLTVL.

There are a few counts of this clonotype. The rearrangement links TRBV7-2 to TRBJ2-2; D not certain. With 4 bases removed from V and 3 bases from J, the gap between germline ends came to 12 bases. The CDR3 covers 15 residues. CDR1 SGHTA and CDR2 FQGNSA come from the germline V gene. The CDR3 nucleotides read TGTGCCAGCAGCTGGTCGGTTTCGGACACCGGGGAGCTGTTTTTT. It yields the protein CASSWSVSDTGELFF.

This clonotype was picked up a small number of times. The chain recombines TRBV20-1 with TRBJ2-5; 9 bases are a match to TRBD2. Germline V CDR1 and CDR2: DFQATT, SNEGSKA (reference sequence). This CDR3 is 13 amino acids long. The V gene end was trimmed by 6 bases and the J gene end by 1 base; junction bases not matched to a gene: 3. The CDR3 DNA sequence: TGCAGTGCCGCGCGGGGGGGCCAAGAGACCCAGTACTTC. Its protein is CSAARGGQETQYF.

The chain combines TRBV6-1 with TRBJ1-2; 7 bases agree with TRBD1. The trim removed 10 bases at V and 7 bases at J, leaving 15 bases unmatched. The germline V gene encodes CDR1 MNHNS and CDR2 SASEGT. The length of the CDR3 is 14 residues. In DNA form, the CDR3 reads TGTGCCACCGTTTATCGTGAGGGGGCACGTGGCTACACCTTC. It yields the protein CATVYREGARGYTF.

This clonotype was counted once. The chain combines TRBV20-1 with TRBJ2-3; 9 bases are a match to TRBD2. Germline lookup yields CDR1 DFQATT and CDR2 SNEGSKA (reference sequence). Germline trimming cut 0 bases from V and 4 bases from J; bases unmatched to any gene: 11. The CDR3 spans 17 residues. The CDR3 coding sequence is TGCAGTGCTAGAGATGAGGTAGCGGGAGTCCGGGCAGATACGCAGTATTTT. It yields the protein CSARDEVAGVRADTQYF.

This clonotype appeared a few times. The chain combines TRBV20-1 with TRBJ2-7, with TRBD2 matching over 7 bases. The CDR3 totals 13 residues. V lost 6 bases, J lost 4 bases, and 9 bases stayed unmatched. Germline CDR1 DFQATT, CDR2 SNEGSKA (reference sequence). CDR3 sequence reads: CSALLGRGYEQYF. CDR3 in DNA: TGCAGTGCCCTCCTGGGGCGGGGGTACGAGCAGTACTTC.

The chain employs TRBV6-5 and TRBJ2-7, with 7 bases identical to TRBD1. The CDR3 runs to 14 residues. V lost 4 bases and J lost 3; bases outside the gene matches: 6. Germline lookup yields CDR1 MNHEY and CDR2 SVGAGI. For the CDR3, the DNA is TGTGCCAGCAGTTCCTCCGACAGGGTCTACGAGCAGTACTTC. It encodes CASSSSDRVYEQYF.

The genes are TRBV30 and TRBJ2-7; the D is unclear. V gave up 4 bases and J gave up 2 bases, with 12 bases separating them. Per the germline V gene, CDR1 is GTSNPN and CDR2 is SVGIG (reference sequence). The CDR3 extends over 13 amino acids. CDR3 DNA: TGTGCCTGGACCCGGGCCAGAACCTACGAGCAGTACTTC. As protein: CAWTRARTYEQYF.

This clonotype has more than one count but fewer than ten. The chain recombines TRBV25-1 with TRBJ1-2, with D tentatively TRBD1 (6 bases). Per germline, CDR1 MGHDK and CDR2 SYGVNS. V lost 6 bases to trimming and J lost 10 bases, with 21 bases between them. The CDR3 contains 14 residues. Here the CDR3 reads CASSTSRGGPYYTF. CDR3 in DNA: TGTGCCAGCAGCACAAGCAGGGGTGGCCCCTACTACACCTTC.

This chain joins TRBV20-1 and TRBJ2-1, with 10 bases lining up with TRBD2. Trimming removed 0 bases from V and 2 bases from J; junction bases left unmatched: 4. The CDR3 is 16 amino acids. Per germline, CDR1 DFQATT and CDR2 SNEGSKA (reference sequence). This CDR3 is CSARDPSGGAYNEQFF. The CDR3 DNA sequence: TGCAGTGCTAGAGATCCCAGCGGGGGGGCCTACAATGAGCAGTTCTTC.

CDR3 loop: CASSLNTIYF. CDR3 DNA: TGTGCCAGCAGCTTAAACACCATATATTTT. The J gene is TRBJ1-3, the V gene TRBV7-9; D not resolved. The CDR3 has 10 residues. CDR1 SEHNR and CDR2 FQNEAQ come from the germline V gene (reference sequence). Trimming took off 2 bases at V and 7 bases at J, with 0 bases between the two ends.

This clonotype was detected a few times. The genes are TRBV6-5 and TRBJ2-2; D gene uncertain. CDR3 length equals 10 residues. Trimming cost V 2 bases and J 11 bases, with 3 bases left between them. Looked up from germline, CDR1 is MNHEY and CDR2 is SVGAGI. The CDR3 protein is CASSYDELFF. CDR3 bases: TGTGCCAGCAGTTACGACGAGCTGTTTTTT.

This chain joins TRBV18 and TRBJ2-7; D remains unclear. Trimming left V 4 bases short and J 6 bases short, with 16 bases between. This CDR3 contains 14 residues. Germline V gene lookup returns CDR1 KGHSH and CDR2 LQKENI. CDR3 residues: CASSLTATTSEQYF. CDR3 DNA sequence: TGTGCCAGCTCACTCACCGCGACGACGAGCGAGCAGTACTTC.

On this clonotype itself: The junction shows a germline mismatch at one end, possibly a read error. V usage is TRBV7-7 and J usage is TRBJ2-2, with unresolved D. The CDR3 spans 14 residues. Per germline, CDR1 SSHAT and CDR2 FNYEAQ (reference sequence). CDR3 nucleotides: TGTGCTAGCAGCTTAGTCCTGGGAACCGGGGAGCTGTTTTTT. Its protein product is CASSLVLGTGELFF.

The genes are TRBV7-2 and TRBJ1-5, with D unresolved. The CDR3 length is 15 residues. V was shortened by 1 base and J by 3 bases, with 10 bases between the two germline ends. Per germline, CDR1 SGHTA and CDR2 FQGNSA. The CDR3 DNA is TGTGCCAGCAGCTTAGAGGGCGGCTACAATCAGCCCCAGCATTTT. Translating gives CASSLEGGYNQPQHF.